Reported below is one TCR beta chain. TCRdb's copy holds only in-frame clones and misses some; the assay was immunoSEQ multiplex PCR. The sample shows some 59,000 clones, roughly nine tenths of them seen only once. The sample belongs to a study of T cell changes during pregnancy in multiple sclerosis. The CDR3 is 15 residues long. Trimming removed 5 bases at V and 2 bases at J, with 16 bases between. Germline CDR1 and CDR2: SGHTA and FQGNSA. Sequences were derived from peripheral blood, sampled in the first trimester of pregnancy. The chain is built from TRBV7-2 and TRBJ2-7; D possibly corresponds to TRBD2 (5 bases). This clonotype originated in a female donor with multiple sclerosis, enrolled in a pregnancy study. The CDR3 DNA reads as TGTGCCAGCAGCCACCCAGCGGCAGCAGCCTACGAGCAGTACTTC. It yields the protein CASSHPAAAAYEQYF.